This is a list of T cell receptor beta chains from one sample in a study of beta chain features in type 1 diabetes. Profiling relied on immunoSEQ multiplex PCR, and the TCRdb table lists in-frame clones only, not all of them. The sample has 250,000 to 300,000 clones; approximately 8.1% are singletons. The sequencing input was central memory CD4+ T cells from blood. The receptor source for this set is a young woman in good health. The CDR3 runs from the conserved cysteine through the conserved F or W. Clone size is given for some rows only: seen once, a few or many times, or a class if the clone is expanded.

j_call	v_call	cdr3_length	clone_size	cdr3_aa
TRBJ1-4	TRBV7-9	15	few	CASSLNTATNEKLFF
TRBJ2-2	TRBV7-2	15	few	CASSLSGGNTGELFF
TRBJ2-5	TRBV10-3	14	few	CAIKGLAGGETQYF
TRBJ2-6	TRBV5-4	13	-	CASMRSGANVLTF
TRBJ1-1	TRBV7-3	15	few	CASSPSGGGNTEAFF
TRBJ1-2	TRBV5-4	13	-	CASSPDRYYGYTF
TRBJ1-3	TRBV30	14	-	CAWSVGLGGNTIYF
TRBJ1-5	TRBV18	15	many	CASSRDSFSNQPQHF
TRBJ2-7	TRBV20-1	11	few	CSARDLDEQYF
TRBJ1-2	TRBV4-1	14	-	CASSQGDRAYGYTF
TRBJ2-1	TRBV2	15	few	CASSSQRGGTDEQFF
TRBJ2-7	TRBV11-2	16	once	CASSLVRGIVFSAQYF
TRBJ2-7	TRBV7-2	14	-	CASSLGLTDYEQYF
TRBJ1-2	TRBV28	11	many	CASVRGLGYTF
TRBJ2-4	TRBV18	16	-	CASSPPTSIAKNIQYF
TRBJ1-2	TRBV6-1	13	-	CASRLDREYGYTF
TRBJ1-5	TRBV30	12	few	CAWGTGHQPQHF
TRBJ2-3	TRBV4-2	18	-	CASSQPPGGTILTDTQYF
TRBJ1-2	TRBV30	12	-	CAWSAGTGHHTF
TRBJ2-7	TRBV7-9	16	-	CASSPGHSGTGYEQYF